This T cell receptor (beta chain) was identified in a study of blood T cell repertoires in COVID-19. At the level of the study: The study drew acute and convalescent COVID-19 samples from the United States, Italy and Spain. The analysed material was cDNA or gDNA that came from T cells, B-cell-depleted T cells, or PBMCs.

The CDR3 spans 15 residues. Germline lookup yields CDR1 SGHDT and CDR2 YYEEEE. V was shortened by 0 bases and J by 5 bases, with 9 bases between the two germline ends. As processed by the authors: Amplification of reference gene primers was used by the study to estimate nucleated cell counts. Produced via immunoSEQ multiplex PCR; TCRdb's table is partial and in-frame only. V and J calls and clone size come straight from that table; D and trimming were deduced from the DNA. The table records approximately 65,000 clones, about 93% of them present only once. This chain joins TRBV5-6 and TRBJ1-6, with D tentatively TRBD1 (5 bases). Sample: peripheral blood. The sequence was obtained from a man aged 70-80 years with active COVID-19. Here the CDR3 reads CASSLDQGNNSPLHF. The CDR3 DNA is TGTGCCAGCAGCTTGGATCAGGGAAATAATTCACCCCTCCACTTT.